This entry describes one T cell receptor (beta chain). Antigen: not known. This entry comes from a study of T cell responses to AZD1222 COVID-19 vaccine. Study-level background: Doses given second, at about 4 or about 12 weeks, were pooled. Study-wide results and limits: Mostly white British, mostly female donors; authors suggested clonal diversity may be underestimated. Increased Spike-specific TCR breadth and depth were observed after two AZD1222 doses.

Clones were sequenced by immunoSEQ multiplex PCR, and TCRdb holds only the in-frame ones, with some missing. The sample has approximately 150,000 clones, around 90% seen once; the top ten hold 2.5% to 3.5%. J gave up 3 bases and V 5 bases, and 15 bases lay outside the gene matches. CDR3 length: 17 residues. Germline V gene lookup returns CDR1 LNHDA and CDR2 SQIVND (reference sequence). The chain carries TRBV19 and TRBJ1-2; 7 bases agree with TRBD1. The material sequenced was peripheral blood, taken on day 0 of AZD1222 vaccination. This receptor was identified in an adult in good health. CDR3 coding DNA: TGTGCCAGTAGTCCTTGGACAGGAAATGGGGCATACTATGGCTACACCTTC. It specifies CASSPWTGNGAYYGYTF.